The text below deals with one TCR beta chain. The data are from a study of blood T cell repertoires in COVID-19. Across the whole study: Sources were T cells, B-cell-depleted T cells, or PBMCs; the material itself was cDNA or gDNA.

Followed over time, Seattle patients had been enrolled while infection was active. J gave up 4 bases and V 5 bases, and 5 bases lay outside the gene matches. This CDR3 spans 16 amino acids. CDR1 LNHDA and CDR2 SQIVND come from the germline V gene (reference sequence). Assay: immunoSEQ multiplex PCR; the TCRdb copy retains only in-frame clones and omits some. The table lists 95,000 to 150,000 clones, over 75% of them singletons. V usage is TRBV19 and J usage is TRBJ2-3; 14 bases line up with TRBD2. Sequenced input: peripheral blood. The TCR was taken from a man aged 25 to 40 with COVID-19, enrolled during active disease. CDR3 loop: CASSGRLAGGPDTQYF. The CDR3 nucleotides read TGTGCCAGTAGTGGGAGACTAGCGGGGGGGCCAGATACGCAGTATTTT.